This TCR beta chain was identified in a study of Ad26.COV2.S vaccination and SARS-CoV-2 variants. About the research overall: Once or twice, 56 days apart, Ad26.COV2.S was delivered intramuscularly.

Produced via immunoSEQ multiplex PCR; TCRdb's table is partial and in-frame only. The sample shows some 400,000 clones, approximately 91% of them seen only once. Indicated treatment: roughly 20 received Ad26.COV2.S at low or high dose, single or two shots; 5 received placebo; per-sample allocation not given. The samples date from day 63 after the first vaccine or placebo injection. Unmatched junction bases numbered 14, after V lost 9 bases and J lost 10 bases. The CDR3 extends over 16 amino acids. Per germline, CDR1 KGHDR and CDR2 SFDVKD. The chain joins TRBV24-1 to TRBJ2-3, with TRBD2 matching over 14 bases. This TCR was recovered from a person aged 18 to 65 who received the Ad26.COV2.S COVID-19 vaccine or a placebo. Here the sequenced sample was peripheral blood, taken in a trial of Ad26.COV2.S vaccine versus placebo. The chain's CDR3 is CATDTGTSGSGYPQYF. The CDR3 DNA sequence: TGTGCCACCGACACCGGGACTAGCGGGAGTGGTTACCCGCAGTATTTT.